These T cell receptor beta chains were read from a single sample in a study of regulatory T cells in long-lasting Graves disease. TCRdb reanalysed the multiplex PCR reads using MiXCR and keeps one entry per CDR3 protein. The data contain hundreds of thousands of distinct CDR3 sequences, 15% of them seen just once; the ten biggest clones take up roughly 8%. The sample was also linked to a second study, of T cells in Graves' hyperthyroidism and ophthalmopathy.

The sequencing used peripheral blood mononuclear cells (PBMCs), collected at new diagnosis, from a patient treated with antithyroid drugs. The source is a woman between 40 and 55 years old with Graves disease. The CDR3 runs from the conserved cysteine through the conserved F or W. A D gene is named only where the DNA matches it firmly. Clone size, where shown, is once, few, many, or a class for clones that have expanded.

len	v_gene	abundance	j_gene	d_gene	CDR3nt	CDR3aa
15	TRBV2	many	TRBJ2-3	TRBD1	TGTGCCAGCAGTGAACGGGCAGGGGGAATAGATACGCAGTATTTT	CASSERAGGIDTQYF
18	TRBV7-2	many	TRBJ2-1	.	TGTGCCAGCAGCTTAGCAGCGGTAGGGATGAGCTCCTACAATGAGCAGTTCTTC	CASSLAAVGMSSYNEQFF
17	TRBV11-3	many	TRBJ2-2	.	TGTGCCAGCAGCTTAGATATGGCGACTGGCGGCACCGGGGAGCTGTTTTTT	CASSLDMATGGTGELFF
12	TRBV9	many	TRBJ2-1	.	TGTGCCAGCGAGGGGTACTACAATGAGCAGTTCTTC	CASEGYYNEQFF
15	TRBV18	many	TRBJ2-7	TRBD2	TGTGCCAGCTCACCCGGACTAGCGGGAGTGCGCGAGCAGTACTTC	CASSPGLAGVREQYF
15	TRBV9	few	TRBJ1-6	.	TGTGCCAGCAGTCGTAGAAACGGTGAGGGGTCACCCCTCCACTTT	CASSRRNGEGSPLHF
13	TRBV30	many	TRBJ2-7	.	TGTGCCTGGAGTGTCAGGGATCCATACGAGCAGTACTTC	CAWSVRDPYEQYF
18	TRBV10-3	few	TRBJ2-1	TRBD2	TGTGCCATCAGCGGGACTAGCGGGACCTATGACAAACCCAATGAGCAGTTCTTC	CAISGTSGTYDKPNEQFF
15	TRBV12-3/TRBV12-4	many	TRBJ2-2	TRBD2	TGTGCCAGCAGGTCCGGGACTAGCGGGAGCGGGGAGCTGTTTTTT	CASRSGTSGSGELFF
17	TRBV2	many	TRBJ2-3	TRBD2	TGTGCCAGCAGTGAACCCAGCGGGAGGCTTTCGGCAGATACGCAGTATTTT	CASSEPSGRLSADTQYF
16	TRBV15	few	TRBJ1-3	.	TGTGCCACCAGCAGAGAGGGCTCCCACTCTGGAAACACCATATATTTT	CATSREGSHSGNTIYF
14	TRBV7-6	many	TRBJ2-1	TRBD2	TGTGCCAGCAGCCCCCCTAGCGGGTGGTTTGAGCAGTTCTTC	CASSPPSGWFEQFF
16	TRBV4-2	.	TRBJ2-5	.	TGTGCCAGCAGCCAAGAACGGACCAGGTACCAAGAGACCCAGTACTTC	CASSQERTRYQETQYF
15	TRBV7-2	.	TRBJ1-2	TRBD1	TGTGCCAGCAGCCGGGACAGGCAGATAAACTATGGCTACACCTTC	CASSRDRQINYGYTF
14	TRBV28	many	TRBJ1-1	.	TGTGCCAGCATTCAAACAGGAGCGAACACTGAAGCTTTCTTT	CASIQTGANTEAFF
15	TRBV12-3/TRBV12-4	many	TRBJ2-1	.	TGTGCCAGCAGCCCGGGGGTTCGGGGGTCGGATGAGCAGTTCTTC	CASSPGVRGSDEQFF
13	TRBV12-3/TRBV12-4	many	TRBJ1-2	.	TGTGCCAGCAGCGTGGGACCTAATTATGGCTACACCTTC	CASSVGPNYGYTF
13	TRBV10-3	.	TRBJ2-1	TRBD1	TGTGCCATCAGGACGGGGACAGACAATGAGCAGTTCTTC	CAIRTGTDNEQFF
15	TRBV6-5	many	TRBJ2-7	.	TGTGCCAGCAGTTACAGGGCAGGGAATCCCTACGAGCAGTACTTC	CASSYRAGNPYEQYF
15	TRBV7-3	many	TRBJ2-2	TRBD1	TGTGCCAGCAGTACGGGACAGACGAACACCGGGGAGCTGTTTTTT	CASSTGQTNTGELFF
14	TRBV11-3	many	TRBJ2-1	.	TGTGCCAGCAGCCCTTGGGAGAGGGTGGATGAGCAGTTCTTC	CASSPWERVDEQFF
13	TRBV12-3/TRBV12-4	many	TRBJ1-2	.	TGTGCCAGCAGGCAGGACAGCTACTATGGCTACACCTTC	CASRQDSYYGYTF
16	TRBV7-8	many	TRBJ2-2	TRBD2	TGTGCCAGCAGCCATAGGACTAGCCTGGGCACCGGGGAGCTGTTTTTT	CASSHRTSLGTGELFF
16	TRBV7-8	.	TRBJ2-1	.	TGTGCCAGCAGCCTAGGGGGTTTAGGCTCCTACAATGAGCAGTTCTTC	CASSLGGLGSYNEQFF
17	TRBV6-2/TRBV6-3	many	TRBJ2-5	TRBD1	TGTGCCAGCAGTTACTCGATCCTAACGACAGGGCAAGAGACCCAGTACTTC	CASSYSILTTGQETQYF
15	TRBV12-3/TRBV12-4	few	TRBJ2-1	TRBD2	TGTGCCAGCAGTTTACTAGCGGAAGTTTACAATGAGCAGTTCTTC	CASSLLAEVYNEQFF
14	TRBV30	many	TRBJ2-7	.	TGTGCCTGGAGTGTCAGTGGACTAAACTACGAGCAGTACTTC	CAWSVSGLNYEQYF
14	TRBV6-1	many	TRBJ2-2	TRBD1	TGTGCCAGCAGTGAGGGACAGGACACCGGGGAGCTGTTTTTT	CASSEGQDTGELFF
16	TRBV29-1	.	TRBJ2-1	.	TGCAGCGTTGAAGATCGTAGCAAGGGCTCCTACAATGAGCAGTTCTTC	CSVEDRSKGSYNEQFF
11	TRBV3-1	.	TRBJ2-1	.	TGTGCCAGCAGCCAGTTGGGGGACTCGGTCTTC	CASSQLGDSVF
13	TRBV27	many	TRBJ1-2	TRBD1	TGTGCCAGCAGGCAGGGGGCGCGGGAGGGCTACACCTTC	CASRQGAREGYTF
12	TRBV19	.	TRBJ2-5	.	TGTGCCAGTAGTGGGAATGGAGAGACCCAGTACTTC	CASSGNGETQYF